This TCR beta chain was sequenced in a study of T-cell memory formation after mild COVID-19. TCRdb reprocessed the 5' RACE reads via MiXCR and lists one record per CDR3 protein. The table shows about 250,000 distinct CDR3 sequences, with 15% occurring only once. V was clipped by 4 bases and J by 5 bases, with 17 bases between them. In germline, CDR1 is PRHDT, CDR2 FYEKMQ (reference sequence). This CDR3 region has 15 residues. V gene TRBV13 combines with J gene TRBJ1-1; weak D call: TRBD1 (6 bases). This clonotype was obtained from an adult woman who had mild COVID-19 (a few samples of this study predate the infection). Cell type and time point are not known. The sample taken for sequencing was PBMCs or a T cell subset sorted from them (not recorded which). The CDR3 loop reads CASSSYRVGGTEAFF. The CDR3 region has the DNA TGTGCCAGCAGCTCATACAGGGTCGGGGGAACTGAAGCTTTCTTT.